What follows describes a single TCR beta chain. The sample originates from a study of sequential checkpoint blockade in melanoma. Study overall: Arm A got nivolumab then ipilimumab; arm B the reverse, 1:1. Both treatment sequences were followed by maintenance nivolumab.

The CDR3 spans 15 residues. V lost 5 bases to trimming and J lost 4 bases, with 17 bases between them. From germline, CDR1 is MGHRA and CDR2 YSYEKL. Repertoires were generated with immunoSEQ multiplex PCR, while TCRdb's copy carries only in-frame clones and drops some. The sample yields 25,000 to 30,000 clones, nearly 85% seen once. Treatment: randomized to nivolumab then ipilimumab (arm A) or the reverse (arm B). DNA-damaging chemotherapy had not been given to any patient beforehand. PBMC sorting kept live CD3+CD8+ cells without CD19 or CD56. V gene TRBV4-1 combines with J gene TRBJ2-5; tentatively, D is TRBD1 (6 bases). The TCR was taken from a human donor with melanoma. Sample: CD8+ T cells sorted from blood (inferred from file names), taken from a patient given nivolumab and ipilimumab in sequence. CDR3 DNA sequence: TGCGCCAGCAGCTTTACCACAGGGTCGGCAGAGACCCAGTACTTC. Protein product: CASSFTTGSAETQYF.